This TCR beta chain was recovered during a study of shared clonotypes between healthy human individuals. The V and J ends lost 3 bases and 6 bases respectively, with 3 bases between them. Germline-derived CDR1 and CDR2 are KGHSH and LQKENI. This CDR3 is 11 amino acids long. Whole-study findings and limits: Sampling covered nothing but blood. Tissue TCR repertoires likely differ from those found in blood. Generation probability values for non-shared clonotypes were lower than those for clonotypes shared by all four donors. Memory subsets had estimated richness that was generally smaller than that of naive subsets.

Details on this clone: Its antigen is not identified.

Profiling relied on immunoSEQ multiplex PCR, and the TCRdb table lists in-frame clones only, not all of them. The data show about 600,000 clones, around 97% seen once. Sequenced: naive CD4+ T cells sorted from blood. Noted subset: CD45RA+ positively selected. The TCR was taken from a woman in her 30s in good health. J is TRBJ2-1 and V is TRBV18; no clear D gene. The CDR3 nucleotides are TGTGCCAGCTCACCGTTCAATGAGCAGTTCTTC. Protein sequence: CASSPFNEQFF. The variable domain in full, with the rest retrieved from reference TRBV18 and TRBJ2-1, is NAGVMQNPRHLVRRRGQEARLRCSPMKGHSHVYWYRQLPEEGLKFMVYLQKENIIDESGMPKERFSAEFPKEGPSILRIQQVVRGDSAAYFCASSPFNEQFFGPGTRLTVL.